A selection of T cell receptor beta chains follows, all from one sample in a study of tumor and adjacent non-tumor tissue in lung cancer. TCRdb itself ran the multiplex PCR reads through MiXCR, one entry per CDR3 protein. The table lists about 200,000 distinct CDR3 sequences, less than 80% of them singletons. The sample was lung tumor tissue. The receptors derive from a man between 60 and 70 years old with non-small cell lung cancer. CDR3s include the opening cysteine and the closing phenylalanine or tryptophan. The order of the fields is V gene, clone size, D gene, J gene, CDR3 protein, CDR3 DNA. The D gene is left open where the match is weak. The size entry is marked missing in some rows and otherwise reads once, few, many or a size class.

TRBV5-5	few	TRBD1	TRBJ1-5	CASSPDRAQPQHF	TGTGCCAGCAGTCCCGACAGGGCACAGCCCCAGCATTTT
TRBV6-1	-	-	TRBJ1-2	CTSSTPDTF	TGTACCAGCAGTACGCCCGATACCTTC
TRBV6-5	-	-	TRBJ2-7	CASSQDMTGSYEQYF	TGTGCCAGCAGTCAGGATATGACAGGATCCTACGAACAGTACTTC
TRBV10-2	-	-	TRBJ1-5	CASSVGSSIIGNQPQHF	TGCGCCAGCAGTGTTGGCTCGTCGATTATTGGCAATCAGCCCCAGCATTTT
TRBV30	-	-	TRBJ1-1	CAWRRKGSLNTEAFF	TGTGCCTGGAGGAGAAAGGGATCTCTGAACACTGAAGCTTTCTTT
TRBV7-9	-	-	TRBJ2-7	CASSSTTTTYEQYF	TGTGCCAGCAGCTCTACGACAACTACCTACGAGCAGTACTTC
TRBV5-8	-	-	TRBJ2-1	CASSLEGRAVYNEQFF	TGTGCCAGCAGCTTGGAAGGGCGGGCTGTTTACAATGAGCAGTTCTTC
TRBV6-1	few	-	TRBJ1-1	CASSEYRDLEAFF	TGTGCCAGCAGTGAATATAGGGACCTTGAAGCTTTCTTT
TRBV20-1	many	TRBD1	TRBJ2-2	CSAPRTGGGELFF	TGCAGTGCCCCAAGGACAGGGGGCGGGGAGCTGTTTTTT
TRBV4-1	-	-	TRBJ2-7	CASSQANTGYYEQYF	TGCGCCAGCAGCCAAGCCAATACAGGTTACTACGAGCAGTACTTC
TRBV6-4	-	-	TRBJ2-1	CASGDSPEGKQFF	TGTGCCAGCGGTGACTCGCCTGAGGGAAAGCAGTTCTTC
TRBV20-1	many	-	TRBJ2-1	CSARSAEPDHHDPNEQFF	TGCAGTGCTAGATCGGCGGAACCGGACCATCATGATCCCAATGAGCAGTTCTTC
TRBV14	-	TRBD2	TRBJ2-4	CACIGRAAKNIQYF	TGTGCCTGCATCGGGAGGGCAGCCAAAAACATTCAGTATTTC
TRBV6-5	-	-	TRBJ1-2	CACSYSPGDGYGYTF	TGTGCCTGCAGTTACTCGCCCGGGGACGGCTATGGCTACACCTTC
TRBV20-1	many	-	TRBJ2-7	CSARDRAKILYEQYF	TGCAGTGCTAGAGATAGGGCTAAAATCCTCTACGAGCAGTACTTC
TRBV20-1	-	-	TRBJ1-2	CNAGDQPGQGRGYTF	TGCAATGCTGGAGATCAGCCCGGGCAGGGTAGGGGCTACACTTTC
TRBV9	once	TRBD1	TRBJ2-1	CASSVGQGASNGQFF	TGTGCCAGCAGTGTAGGACAGGGGGCATCGAATGGGCAGTTCTTC
TRBV29-1	-	-	TRBJ1-2	CSVEARGRDYGYTF	TGCAGCGTTGAAGCGCGCGGACGGGACTATGGCTACACCTTC
TRBV10-1	-	-	TRBJ2-2	CTSSDAGWTGELFF	TGCACCAGCAGTGACGCGGGATGGACCGGGGAGCTGTTTTTT
TRBV28	-	-	TRBJ2-7	CASSPHRDPYEQYF	TGTGCCAGCAGTCCTCACAGGGACCCCTACGAGCAGTACTTC
TRBV4-2	-	TRBD2	TRBJ2-1	CASNSGTSGEGHNEQFF	TGTGCCAGCAATTCCGGGACTAGCGGGGAGGGGCACAATGAGCAATTCTTC
TRBV20-1	-	-	TRBJ2-3	CSASGVLAWLDTQYF	TGCAGTGCTAGCGGAGTGCTAGCGTGGTTGGATACGCAGTATTTT
TRBV11-3	-	-	TRBJ2-3	CANSLDTWVTDTQYF	TGTGCCAACAGCTTAGATACCTGGGTCACAGATACGCAGTATTTT
TRBV7-9	many	-	TRBJ1-5	CASSVGDRPQHF	TGTGCCAGCAGCGTTGGCGACCGACCCCAGCATTTT
TRBV4-3	-	-	TRBJ1-2	CDSSQDGMGSTLGYTF	TGCGACAGCAGCCAAGATGGGATGGGATCGACCCTAGGCTACACCTTC
TRBV20-1	-	TRBD1	TRBJ1-5	CSARRGLGNQSQHF	TGCAGTGCTCGCAGGGGGCTGGGCAATCAGTCCCAGCATTTT
TRBV11-2	many	-	TRBJ1-6	CASSLDPGASPLHF	TGTGCCAGCAGCTTAGACCCAGGGGCTTCACCCCTCCACTTT
TRBV11-3	-	-	TRBJ2-1	CATSPRENEQFF	TGTGCCACCAGCCCACGGGAGAATGAGCAGTTCTTC
TRBV11-3	-	-	TRBJ2-1	CVSRLEWGVNNEQFF	TGTGTCAGCAGATTAGAGTGGGGGGTGAACAATGAGCAGTTCTTC
TRBV10-2	-	-	TRBJ1-6	CATSVGRVYSPLHF	TGCGCCACCAGTGTCGGCAGGGTTTATTCACCCCTCCACTTT
TRBV5-4	once	-	TRBJ1-2	CVSSFEFYGYTF	TGTGTCAGTAGCTTCGAATTCTATGGGTACACCTTC
TRBV12-3/TRBV12-4	few	-	TRBJ1-2	CASREGASGYGYTF	TGTGCCAGCAGGGAAGGGGCGTCAGGCTATGGCTACACCTTC
TRBV4-2	-	-	TRBJ2-6	CASSQELSYGANVVTF	TGTGCCAGCAGCCAGGAGTTGAGTTATGGGGCCAACGTCGTGACTTTC
TRBV11-2	-	-	TRBJ2-1	CASGPQSRSSYNEKFF	TGTGCCAGCGGTCCACAGTCTAGGAGCTCCTACAATGAGAAGTTCTTC
TRBV18	-	-	TRBJ1-1	CASSPPHRSTEAFF	TGTGCCAGCTCACCACCGCACAGGAGCACTGAAGCTTTCTTT
TRBV4-1	-	TRBD2	TRBJ2-5	CASSPGLAGTETQYF	TGCGCCAGCAGCCCGGGACTAGCGGGAACAGAGACCCAGTACTTC
TRBV12-3/TRBV12-4	-	TRBD1	TRBJ1-1	CLSTGTGPKRAEAFF	TGTCTCAGCACCGGGACAGGGCCAAAAAGGGCAGAAGCTTTCTTT
TRBV20-1	-	TRBD1	TRBJ1-6	CSVRDRGTSSYNSPLHF	TGCAGTGTTAGAGACAGGGGAACTAGCTCCTATAATTCACCCCTCCACTTT
TRBV20-1	-	-	TRBJ2-7	CSVWDIGRYEQCF	TGCAGTGTCTGGGACATTGGGCGGTACGAGCAGTGCTTC
TRBV10-1	-	TRBD2	TRBJ2-3	CARSESSGGAADTQYF	TGCGCCAGGAGTGAGTCCAGCGGGGGGGCGGCAGATACGCAGTATTTT
TRBV29-1	-	TRBD2	TRBJ2-3	CSVGGGSIDTQYF	TGCAGCGTTGGGGGGGGGAGCATAGATACGCAGTATTTT
TRBV20-1	-	TRBD2	TRBJ2-5	CTASLAGDSAQYF	TGCACTGCTAGCCTCGCGGGGGATAGCGCCCAGTACTTC
TRBV20-1	-	-	TRBJ1-5	CSARIGGSNQLQHF	TGCAGTGCTAGAATAGGGGGGAGCAATCAGCTCCAGCATTTT